This record covers a single T cell receptor beta chain. From germline, CDR1 is SGHDT and CDR2 YYEEEE. V was pared by 1 base and J by 6 bases, with 16 bases between. This CDR3 is built from 16 residues. This specimen belongs to a study of blood T cell repertoires in COVID-19. The overall study: Researchers got acute and convalescent COVID-19 samples from the United States, Italy and Spain. PBMCs, B-cell-depleted T cells, or T cells provided the cDNA or gDNA that made up the material.

Study processing details: Estimates of nucleated cell counts were drawn from the amplification of reference gene primers. Produced via immunoSEQ multiplex PCR; TCRdb's table is partial and in-frame only. That table supplies the V and J calls and clone size; D and trimming were determined from the DNA. The sample records over 150,000 clones, 84% being singletons. J is TRBJ1-4 and V is TRBV5-6, with D possibly TRBD1 on 6 matching bases. This receptor was obtained from a man between 18 and 35 years old with active or convalescent COVID-19. The sequencing sample was made of peripheral blood. CDR3 in DNA: TGTGCCAGCAGCTTGTTCCGTCAGGGGAGGGATGAAAAACTGTTTTTT. It is translated as CASSLFRQGRDEKLFF.